This TCR beta chain was recorded in a study of shared clonotypes between healthy human individuals. Turning to the study itself: Each donor's CD4 naive and CD4 memory cells filled three plates apiece, CD8 naive two, and CD8 memory one.

Germline V gene lookup returns CDR1 SGHTA and CDR2 FQGNSA. CDR3 length: 14 residues. V gave up 5 bases and J gave up 4 bases, with 14 bases separating them. Study conclusions and caveats: Clonotype sharing among donors, it was expected, would be affected by sequencing depth. Sampling covered nothing but blood. Tissue TCR repertoires likely differ from those found in blood.

For this clone: Its antigen is unknown.

The assay was immunoSEQ multiplex PCR, and TCRdb's table has in-frame clones only and misses some. The profile shows around 2.5 million clones, over 85% of them singletons. The receptor was isolated from a man between 18 and 35 years old in good health. Some clones in this sample may be carry-over from other donors' samples. The chain employs TRBV7-2 and TRBJ2-5; unclear D gene. Sequencing was carried out using naive CD4+ T cells from PBMCs. Subset defined: CD45RA+ positively selected. The CDR3 sequence is CASSLLGWRETQYF. The CDR3 DNA sequence: TGTGCCAGCAGCCTTCTTGGATGGCGAGAGACCCAGTACTTC.